This T cell receptor beta chain was documented in a study of T cells after yellow fever vaccination (dated by TCRdb to about 2019). General notes on the study: The SMART-Seq v4 Ultra Low Input RNA kit was used to prepare libraries from fractions with low cell numbers. Two healthy male donors, one aged 18 to 30 and one aged 30 to 40 years, were included in the cohort. Bulk PBMC replicates and cell subsets were isolated from blood drawn at multiple timepoints before and after both primary and secondary immunization. To track T-cell clones before and after primary and booster YFV17D yellow fever vaccination, bulk TCR alpha and beta repertoires were sequenced longitudinally. Here is what the overall study found, with its caveats: A small share of clonotypes occurred in both CD4 and CD8 compartments, likely arising from convergent recombination. Most clones expanded after primary vaccination were re-detected after the booster (approximately 95% of CD4 and 80% to 90% of CD8), suggesting broad memory maintenance. The secondary T-cell response was weaker than the primary response but faster, peaking on day 5 instead of day 15. Computational filtering was required because FACS-sorted repertoires could contain abundant contaminating clonotypes from the bulk population. Only a couple of donors were included in the study, so the extent to which the findings can be generalized is limited.

The treatment or condition label on this specimen signifies: live attenuated yellow fever vaccine strain. At each blood-draw timepoint, two biological replicates of bulk PBMCs were obtained. PBMCs were isolated from peripheral blood using a standard Ficoll-Paque protocol. RNA was extracted with TriZol from bulk PBMCs, CD4 and CD8 fractions, and dextramer-positive and dextramer-negative fractions. As concerns this clonotype: No antigen is known for it. No much larger clonotype is one base removed from it; base qualities were not supplied.

TCR cDNA was made using 5'RACE template switching, a step that added a universal primer site and unique molecular identifiers. cDNA synthesis was primed from both the TCR alpha and TCR beta constant segments. Libraries were amplified in two PCR steps, with sample barcodes and sequencing adapters added in the second step. Sequencing of libraries was performed on Illumina HiSeq 2500 (2x100 bp) or NovaSeq (2x150 bp). On the study's bioinformatics: Demultiplexing of reads and collapsing into UMI consensus sequences were performed with MIGEC, and V(D)J alignment was carried out with MiXCR. Using edgeR on replicate PBMC samples, clonotypes were called vaccine-responding if FDR was below 0.01 and the log2 fold change was above 5 up to day 15. Bulk clonotypes were assigned CD4 or CD8 identity according to which sequenced CD4 or CD8 repertoire held them at higher abundance. Using fastp at Q25 and MiXCR, TCRdb reprocessed the public reads and kept productive beta chains. Merged by CDR3 protein, the rows form single entries marked with the most common genes and DNA. None of the V and J calls come from the authors' own analysis; TCRdb made them. The sample data list a few hundred thousand distinct CDR3 sequences, and roughly 11% of these were observed just once. The ten largest make up around 20% of the sample.

This clonotype was sampled from a man younger than 30 who received the YFV17D yellow fever vaccine. Sequences were derived from PBMCs, sampled on the day of the first yellow fever vaccination.

The CDR3 amino acid sequence is: CASSRGLAGRYEQYF. The bases read TGTGCCAGCAGCCGAGGACTAGCGGGCAGATACGAGCAGTACTTC. This receptor chain uses TRBV3-1 and TRBJ2-7; a stretch of 11 junction bases matches TRBD2. At the junction V is shortened by 4 bases and J by 4 bases; bases outside the gene matches: 6. The CDR1 and CDR2 encoded by the germline V gene (reference sequence) are LGHDT and YNNKEL. The CDR3 runs 15 amino acids, cysteine and phenylalanine included. Only the CDR3 portion is preserved as DNA: 45 bases, with reading frame beginning at the first base.